This T cell receptor (beta chain) is from a study of blood T cell repertoires in COVID-19. Background on the study: T cells, B-cell-depleted T cells, or PBMCs provided the cDNA or gDNA that served as material.

Libraries were prepared by immunoSEQ multiplex PCR; TCRdb keeps only in-frame clonotypes and omits some of them. Among roughly 52,000 clones, about nine tenths were seen once, and the ten largest hold about 8.5%. Trimming left V 6 bases short and J 2 bases short, with 19 bases between. The CDR3 loop spans 17 amino acids. CDR1 WSHSY and CDR2 SAAADI come from the germline V gene. The chain recombines TRBV10-2 with TRBJ2-2; a possible D gene is TRBD1 (6 bases). This clonotype was sampled from a man aged 55 to 70 with active COVID-19. The material sequenced was peripheral blood. In DNA, the CDR3 is TGCGCCAGCAGCGACTTGAAGAGGGGGTCTAACACCGGGGAGCTGTTTTTT. The encoded protein is CASSDLKRGSNTGELFF.